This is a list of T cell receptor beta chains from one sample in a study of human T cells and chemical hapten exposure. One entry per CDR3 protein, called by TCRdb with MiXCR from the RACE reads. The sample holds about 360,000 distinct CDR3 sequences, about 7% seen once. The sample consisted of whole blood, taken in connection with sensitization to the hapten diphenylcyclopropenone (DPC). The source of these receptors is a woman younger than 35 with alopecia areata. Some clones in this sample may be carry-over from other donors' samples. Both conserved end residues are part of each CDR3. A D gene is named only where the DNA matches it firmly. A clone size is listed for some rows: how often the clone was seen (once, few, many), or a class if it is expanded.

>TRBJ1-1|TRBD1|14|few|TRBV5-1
TGCGCCAGCAGCTCGGGGGACAGGGCCACTGAAGCTTTCTTT
CASSSGDRATEAFF
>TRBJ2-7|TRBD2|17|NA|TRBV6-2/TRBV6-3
TGTGCCAGCAGTTACCCCTCTGGGAGCGGGGGGCACTACGAGCAGTACTTC
CASSYPSGSGGHYEQYF
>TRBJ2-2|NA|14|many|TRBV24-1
TGTGCCACCAGTGAATCCCTGAACACCGGGGAGCTGTTTTTT
CATSESLNTGELFF
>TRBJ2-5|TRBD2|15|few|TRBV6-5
TGTGCCAGCAGTTACCGCGGGGGGTTTCAAGAGACCCAGTACTTC
CASSYRGGFQETQYF
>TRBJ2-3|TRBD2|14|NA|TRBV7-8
TGTGCCAGCAGCCCCGGGACTAGGTCAGATACGCAGTATTTT
CASSPGTRSDTQYF
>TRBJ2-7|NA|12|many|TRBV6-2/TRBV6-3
TGTGCCAGCAGTTATGACGGGACGGGTGTGTACTTC
CASSYDGTGVYF
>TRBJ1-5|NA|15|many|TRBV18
TGTGCCAGCTCCAAGGACGTCCGGCTGGATCAGCCCCAGCATTTT
CASSKDVRLDQPQHF
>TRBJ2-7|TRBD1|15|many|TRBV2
TGTGCCAGCAGGGAAGACAGGGCGAGCTCCTACGAGCAGTACTTC
CASREDRASSYEQYF
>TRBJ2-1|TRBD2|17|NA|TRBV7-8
TGTGCCAGCAACAGCTTATTGGTGGTCGGGGGGGCCGGTGAGCAGTTCTTC
CASNSLLVVGGAGEQFF
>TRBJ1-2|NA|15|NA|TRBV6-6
TGTGCCAGCAGTTACGGGGGAATGAGCGAGTATGGCTACACCTTC
CASSYGGMSEYGYTF
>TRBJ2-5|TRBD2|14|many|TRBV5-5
TGTGCCAGCAGCCGCGCCGGGGGGCAAGAGACCCAGTACTTC
CASSRAGGQETQYF
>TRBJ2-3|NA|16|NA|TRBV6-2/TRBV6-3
TGTGCCAGCAGTTACTCCTGGCGGGGTAGCACAGATACGCAGTATTTT
CASSYSWRGSTDTQYF
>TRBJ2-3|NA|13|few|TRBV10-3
TGTGCCATCAGTGAGCAGGGTCCCGATACGCAGTATTTT
CAISEQGPDTQYF
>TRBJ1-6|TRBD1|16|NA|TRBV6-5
TGTGCCAGCAGTTCCAGGGGGAAGACCTATAATTCACCCCTCCACTTT
CASSSRGKTYNSPLHF
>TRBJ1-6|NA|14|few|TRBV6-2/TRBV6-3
TGTGCCAGCAGTTACTCCGGCTCTAGGGACCCCCTCCACTTT
CASSYSGSRDPLHF